This TCR beta chain was captured in a study of T cells in Graves' hyperthyroidism and ophthalmopathy. Study-level findings and limits: With a median lead of around 6.7 months before onset, the model predicted ophthalmopathy. Among clonotypes expanded in thyroid above 0.001, most were also found in blood.

Amplified regions were TCR beta CDR3 sequences from RNA transcripts. Researchers ran a first-round RT-PCR on the TCR CDR3 using the HTBI primer set. TCRdb processed the multiplex PCR reads anew with MiXCR; each CDR3 protein has one entry. Of 600,000 to 900,000 distinct CDR3 sequences listed, 16% are singletons. This clonotype has ten or more counts. Its antigen is unknown. The PBMCs studied were ones that came from approximately 9.9 ml fresh peripheral blood. From germline, CDR1 is LGHDT and CDR2 YNNKEL (reference sequence). After removal of 10 bases from V and 1 base from J, the junction contained 3 bases not matched to a gene. The CDR3 totals 14 residues.

This chain uses TRBV3-1 with TRBJ2-1; TRBD2 matches 11 bases. Specimen: blood. This TCR was recovered from a man between 18 and 35 years old with Graves' hyperthyroidism. The CDR3 coding sequence is TGTGCCACCGGACTAGCGGGTTCCTACAATGAGCAGTTCTTC. It yields the protein CATGLAGSYNEQFF.